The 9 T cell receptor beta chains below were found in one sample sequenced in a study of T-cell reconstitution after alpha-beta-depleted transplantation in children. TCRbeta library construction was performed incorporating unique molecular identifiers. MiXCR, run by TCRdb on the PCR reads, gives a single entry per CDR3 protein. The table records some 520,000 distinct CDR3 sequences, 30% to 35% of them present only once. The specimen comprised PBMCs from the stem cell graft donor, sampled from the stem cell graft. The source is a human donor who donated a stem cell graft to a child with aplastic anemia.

CDR3 nucleotide sequence: TGTGCCAGCAGCCCCGATAGAAGCGGGAGTCTCAACGAGCAGTACTTC. As protein: CASSPDRSGSLNEQYF. The chain is built from TRBV4-2 and TRBJ2-7; 8 bases map to TRBD2. Unmatched junction bases numbered 13, after V lost 4 bases and J lost 5 bases. In germline, CDR1 is LGHNA, CDR2 YNFKEQ. This CDR3 has 16 amino acids.

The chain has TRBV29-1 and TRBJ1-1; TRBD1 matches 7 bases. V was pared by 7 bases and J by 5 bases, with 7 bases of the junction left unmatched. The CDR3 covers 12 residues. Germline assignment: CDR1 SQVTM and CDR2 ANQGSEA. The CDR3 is CSGQGGITEAFF. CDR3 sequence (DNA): TGCAGCGGACAGGGCGGGATAACTGAAGCTTTCTTT.

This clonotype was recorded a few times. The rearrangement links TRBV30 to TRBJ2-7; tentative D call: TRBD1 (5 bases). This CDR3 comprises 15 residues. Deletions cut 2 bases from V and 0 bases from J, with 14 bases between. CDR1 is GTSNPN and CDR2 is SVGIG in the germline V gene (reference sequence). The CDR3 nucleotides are TGTGCCTGGAGTCATCAGGGCGTTCCCTCCTACGAGCAGTACTTC. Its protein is CAWSHQGVPSYEQYF.

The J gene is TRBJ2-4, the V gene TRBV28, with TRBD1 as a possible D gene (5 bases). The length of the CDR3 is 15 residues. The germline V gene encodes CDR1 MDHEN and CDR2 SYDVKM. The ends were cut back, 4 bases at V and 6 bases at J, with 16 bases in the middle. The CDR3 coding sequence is TGTGCCAGCAGTTCCCCACCTGACAGTCGAAACATTCAGTACTTC. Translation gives CASSSPPDSRNIQYF.

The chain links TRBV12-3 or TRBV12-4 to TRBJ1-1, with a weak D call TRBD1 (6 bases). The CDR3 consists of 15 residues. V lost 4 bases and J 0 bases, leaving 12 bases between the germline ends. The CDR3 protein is CASSSFRGLNTEAFF. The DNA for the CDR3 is TGTGCCAGCAGTTCCTTCAGGGGCCTGAACACTGAAGCTTTCTTT.

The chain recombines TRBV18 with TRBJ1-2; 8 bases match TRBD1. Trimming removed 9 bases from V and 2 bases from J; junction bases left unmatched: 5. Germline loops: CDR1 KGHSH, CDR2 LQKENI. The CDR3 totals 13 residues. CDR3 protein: CASSDRVNYGYTF. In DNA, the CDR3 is TGTGCCAGTTCGGACAGGGTGAACTATGGCTACACCTTC.

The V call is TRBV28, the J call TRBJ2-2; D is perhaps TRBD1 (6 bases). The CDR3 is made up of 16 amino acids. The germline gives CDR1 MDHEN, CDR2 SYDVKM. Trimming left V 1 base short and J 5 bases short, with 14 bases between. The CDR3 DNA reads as TGTGCCAGCAGTTTATCCCAGGGGTTCAATACCGGGGAGCTGTTTTTT. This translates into CASSLSQGFNTGELFF.

The chain's CDR3 is CASSQDNAISTDTQYF. The CDR3 DNA reads as TGCGCCAGCAGCCAAGATAACGCTATATCCACAGATACGCAGTATTTT. The rearrangement uses TRBV4-3 and TRBJ2-3; D is unresolved. The CDR3 covers 16 residues. The V gene lost 0 bases and the J gene lost 2 bases, with 12 bases spanning the gap. Germline V gene lookup returns CDR1 LGHNA and CDR2 YSLEER.

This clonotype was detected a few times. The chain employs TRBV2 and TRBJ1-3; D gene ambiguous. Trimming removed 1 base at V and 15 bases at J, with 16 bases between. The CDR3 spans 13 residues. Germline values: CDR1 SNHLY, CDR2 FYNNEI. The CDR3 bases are TGTGCCAGCAGTGAAGTCTCCATCCGAGACACATATTTT. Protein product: CASSEVSIRDTYF.